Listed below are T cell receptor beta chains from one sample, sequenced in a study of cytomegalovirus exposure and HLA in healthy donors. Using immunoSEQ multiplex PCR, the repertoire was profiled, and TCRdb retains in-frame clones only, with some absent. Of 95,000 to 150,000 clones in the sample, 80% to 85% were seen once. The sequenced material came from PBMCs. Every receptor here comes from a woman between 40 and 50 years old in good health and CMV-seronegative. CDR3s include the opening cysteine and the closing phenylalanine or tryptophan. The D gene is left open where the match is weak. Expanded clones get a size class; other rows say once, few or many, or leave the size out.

CDR3: CASSSIETQYF
DNA: TGTGCCAGCAGTTCCATTGAGACCCAGTACTTC
J: TRBJ2-5
D: .
V: TRBV6-5
size: .

CDR3: CSVLRQGRSF
DNA: TGCAGCGTTCTCAGACAGGGTAGATCTTTC
J: TRBJ2-7
D: TRBD1
V: TRBV29-1
size: .

CDR3: CASSPAGATNEKLFF
DNA: TGTGCCAGCTCACCTGCGGGGGCCACTAATGAAAAACTGTTTTTT
J: TRBJ1-4
D: .
V: TRBV18
size: .

CDR3: CASSYRDSSYGYTF
DNA: TGTGCCAGCAGTTACCGGGACAGCAGCTATGGCTACACCTTC
J: TRBJ1-2
D: TRBD1
V: TRBV6-5
size: .

CDR3: CSVGMTSGAYTDTQYF
DNA: TGCAGCGTTGGGATGACTAGCGGGGCTTACACAGATACGCAGTATTTT
J: TRBJ2-3
D: TRBD2
V: TRBV29-1
size: .

CDR3: CASSIWDRAVYGYTF
DNA: TGTGCCAGTAGTATTTGGGACAGGGCCGTCTATGGCTACACCTTC
J: TRBJ1-2
D: TRBD1
V: TRBV19
size: .

CDR3: CASGRESSGGAQYF
DNA: TGTGCCAGCGGGAGGGAGAGTAGCGGGGGGGCCCAGTACTTC
J: TRBJ2-7
D: TRBD2
V: TRBV2
size: once

CDR3: CASSKRGTGSYNEQFF
DNA: TGTGCCAGCAGCAAAAGAGGGACAGGCTCCTACAATGAGCAGTTCTTC
J: TRBJ2-1
D: TRBD1
V: TRBV7-8
size: .

CDR3: CASSSEDKGCEAFF
DNA: TGTGCCAGCAGCTCCGAGGACAAGGGTTGTGAAGCTTTCTTT
J: TRBJ1-1
D: .
V: TRBV9
size: .

CDR3: CASSQTDGNYEQYF
DNA: TGTGCCAGCAGCCAAACAGACGGGAACTACGAGCAGTACTTC
J: TRBJ2-7
D: .
V: TRBV6-6
size: .

CDR3: CASSFDEDCEQYF
DNA: TGTGCCAGCAGCTTCGACGAGGACTGCGAGCAGTACTTC
J: TRBJ2-7
D: .
V: TRBV7-6
size: .

CDR3: CASSVVSGEGYGYTF
DNA: TGTGCCAGCAGCGTAGTGTCAGGGGAGGGCTATGGCTACACCTTC
J: TRBJ1-2
D: .
V: TRBV9
size: .

CDR3: CASSPGSREAFF
DNA: TGTGCCAGCTCGCCCGGTTCCCGTGAAGCTTTCTTT
J: TRBJ1-1
D: .
V: TRBV18
size: once

CDR3: CASSFADSYEQYF
DNA: TGTGCCAGCAGCTTTGCAGACTCCTACGAGCAGTACTTC
J: TRBJ2-7
D: .
V: TRBV7-9
size: .

CDR3: CASTVGTSIFGEQFF
DNA: TGTGCCAGCACCGTCGGGACTAGTATCTTTGGGGAGCAGTTCTTC
J: TRBJ2-1
D: TRBD2
V: TRBV9
size: .

CDR3: CASSAETGRGADTQYF
DNA: TGTGCCAGCAGTGCCGAAACAGGGCGTGGGGCAGATACGCAGTATTTT
J: TRBJ2-3
D: .
V: TRBV25-1
size: .

CDR3: CASRSGQGTGELFF
DNA: TGTGCCAGCAGGTCGGGACAGGGCACCGGGGAGCTGTTTTTT
J: TRBJ2-2
D: TRBD1
V: TRBV7-9
size: .

CDR3: CASSLPTGPGQRFPEAFF
DNA: TGTGCCAGCAGCTTACCCACGGGCCCCGGACAGAGATTCCCTGAAGCTTTCTTT
J: TRBJ1-1
D: .
V: TRBV13
size: .

CDR3: CASSRTRNQPQHF
DNA: TGTGCCAGTAGTCGGACAAGAAATCAGCCCCAGCATTTT
J: TRBJ1-5
D: .
V: TRBV19
size: .

CDR3: CAWSVDRTANTGELFF
DNA: TGTGCCTGGAGTGTCGATCGGACAGCGAACACCGGGGAGCTGTTTTTT
J: TRBJ2-2
D: .
V: TRBV30
size: .

CDR3: CSANLDYEQYF
DNA: TGCAGTGCCAACCTAGACTACGAGCAGTACTTC
J: TRBJ2-7
D: .
V: TRBV20-1
size: once

CDR3: CASSRAAGGYEQYF
DNA: TGTGCCAGCAGCCGTGCGGCAGGGGGTTACGAGCAGTACTTC
J: TRBJ2-7
D: TRBD1
V: TRBV14
size: .

CDR3: CASSSRQGASYNSPLHF
DNA: TGTGCCAGCAGTTCACGCCAGGGGGCCTCCTATAATTCACCCCTCCACTTT
J: TRBJ1-6
D: TRBD1
V: TRBV27
size: .

CDR3: CASSIRPGQGNTIYF
DNA: TGTGCCAGCAGCATCAGACCGGGACAGGGAAACACCATATATTTT
J: TRBJ1-3
D: TRBD1
V: TRBV11-2
size: once